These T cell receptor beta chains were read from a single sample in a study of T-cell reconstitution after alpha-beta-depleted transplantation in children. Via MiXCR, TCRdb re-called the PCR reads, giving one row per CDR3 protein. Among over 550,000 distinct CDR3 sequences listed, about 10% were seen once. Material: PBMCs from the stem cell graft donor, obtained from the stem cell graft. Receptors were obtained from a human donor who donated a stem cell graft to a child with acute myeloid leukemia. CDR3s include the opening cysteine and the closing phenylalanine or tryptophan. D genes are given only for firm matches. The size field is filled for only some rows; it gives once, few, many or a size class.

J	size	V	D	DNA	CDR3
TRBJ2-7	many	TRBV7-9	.	TGTGCCAGCAGCCCGACTACGGGTAGTCAGGCTGGGTACTTC	CASSPTTGSQAGYF
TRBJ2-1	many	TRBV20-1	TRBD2	TGCAGTGCTACAGGCGGGAGCTCCTACAATGAGCAGTTCTTC	CSATGGSSYNEQFF
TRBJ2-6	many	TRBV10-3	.	TGTGCCATCAGTGAGTCGGGCGCTGGGGCCAACGTCCTGACTTTC	CAISESGAGANVLTF
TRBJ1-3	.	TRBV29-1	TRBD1	TGCAGCGGGGGACAGGGAACTGGAAACACCATATATTTT	CSGGQGTGNTIYF
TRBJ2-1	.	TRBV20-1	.	TGCAGTGCTAGTTCCGGGCCTAGCTCCTACAATGAGCAGTTCTTC	CSASSGPSSYNEQFF
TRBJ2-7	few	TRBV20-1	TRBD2	TGCAGTGCTAACCGGGGACTAGCGCCCAACGAGCAGTACTTC	CSANRGLAPNEQYF
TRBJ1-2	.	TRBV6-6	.	TGTGCCAGCAGTTACGCCCCCGGGTATGGCTACACCTTC	CASSYAPGYGYTF
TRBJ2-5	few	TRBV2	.	TGTGCCAGCAGGGCGTACCAAGAGACCCAGTACTTC	CASRAYQETQYF
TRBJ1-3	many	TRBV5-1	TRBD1	TGCGCCAGCAGCGGACAGGGTGGCTCTGGAAACACCATATATTTT	CASSGQGGSGNTIYF
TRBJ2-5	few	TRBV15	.	TGTGCCACCAGCAGAGGCGGAGCCGGGAAAGAGACCCAGTACTTC	CATSRGGAGKETQYF
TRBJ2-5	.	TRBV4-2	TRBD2	TGTGCCAGCAGCCAAGATGGACTAGCGGTCCAAGAGACCCAGTACTTC	CASSQDGLAVQETQYF
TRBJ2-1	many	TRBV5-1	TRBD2	TGCGCCAGCAGCTTGGAGGGTAGCGGGAGCTCCTACAATGAGCAGTTCTTC	CASSLEGSGSSYNEQFF
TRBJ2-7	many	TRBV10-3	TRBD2	TGTGCCATTACCCCCGGGACTAGCGGGTACCGAGGGGCCTACGAGCAGTACTTC	CAITPGTSGYRGAYEQYF
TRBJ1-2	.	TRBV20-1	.	TGCTGTGCTAGAGATCTCAAGACAGACCAGAGCCGGATATATGGCTACACCTTC	CCARDLKTDQSRIYGYTF
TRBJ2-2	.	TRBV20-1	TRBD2	TGCAGTGCTAGAAATGCCGGGACTAGCGGGACCAAGGGACCCGGGGAGCTGTTTTTT	CSARNAGTSGTKGPGELFF
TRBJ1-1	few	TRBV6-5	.	TGTGCCAGCAGTTACAATCTTCGGAACACTGAAGCTTTCTTT	CASSYNLRNTEAFF
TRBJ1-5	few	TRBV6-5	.	TGTGCCAGCAGTTATGGGCGTAAAGGGGATAGCAATCAGCCCCAGCATTTT	CASSYGRKGDSNQPQHF
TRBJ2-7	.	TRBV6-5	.	TGTGCCAGCAGTTACGCTCGGGAAGGCGAGCAGTACTTC	CASSYAREGEQYF
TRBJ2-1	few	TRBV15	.	TGTGCCACCAGCCGCACCCGGGACTCCTACAATGAGCAGTTCTTC	CATSRTRDSYNEQFF
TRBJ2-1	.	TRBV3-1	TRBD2	TGTGCCAGCAGCCAAGAGACTAGCCCCTACAATGAGCAGTTCTTC	CASSQETSPYNEQFF
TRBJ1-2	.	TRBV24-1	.	TGTGCCACCAGTGAGGGCAGCTTGACTTATGGCTACACCTTC	CATSEGSLTYGYTF
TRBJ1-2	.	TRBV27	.	TGTGCCAGCAGTCCACAACAGGGTGTCTATGGCTACACCTTC	CASSPQQGVYGYTF
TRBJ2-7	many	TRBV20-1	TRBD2	TGCAGTGCTAGCCCCCAGACTAGCGGGAGTTCGTACGAGCAGTACTTC	CSASPQTSGSSYEQYF
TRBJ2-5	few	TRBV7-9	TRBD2	TGTGCCAGCAGCGGGAGACTAGCGGGATATATAGAGACCCAGTACTTC	CASSGRLAGYIETQYF
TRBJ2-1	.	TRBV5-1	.	TGCGCCAGCAGCTTGCAGGGGTTAAACTTCAATGAGCAGTTCTTC	CASSLQGLNFNEQFF
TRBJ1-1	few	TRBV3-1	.	TGTGCCAGCAGCCATCGGGGGGCTGAAGCTTTCTTT	CASSHRGAEAFF
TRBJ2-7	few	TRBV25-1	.	TGTGCCAGCAGTGCCGCGGGCAGCTTATACGAGCAGTACTTC	CASSAAGSLYEQYF
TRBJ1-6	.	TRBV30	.	TGTGCCTGGAGTCCCCCCAGGGTGGGTTTGTCACCCCTCCACTTT	CAWSPPRVGLSPLHF
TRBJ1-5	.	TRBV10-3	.	TGTGCCATAGCCCGGGCCTCGGGGCAGCCCCAGCATTTT	CAIARASGQPQHF